These 27 T cell receptor beta chains were sequenced from one sample in a study of PD-1 blockade in classical Hodgkin lymphoma. Sequencing used immunoSEQ multiplex PCR; TCRdb keeps in-frame clones, though not all of them. The sample holds 14,000 to 15,000 clones, approximately 90% seen once. Time point of the sample: newly diagnosed, previously untreated cHL patient sample. The investigators isolated CD8+ T cells from thawed PBMCs using magnetic negative selection. The source material was CD8+ T cells from blood. The receptor source for this set is a human donor with classical Hodgkin lymphoma.

The chain couples TRBV9 to TRBJ2-1, with 9 bases fitting TRBD2. The junction had 9 bases not matched to a gene; V was cut back by 4 bases and J by 7 bases. This CDR3 spans 15 amino acids. Germline V lookup: CDR1 SGDLS, CDR2 YYNGEE. The CDR3 DNA sequence: TGTGCCAGCAGCAGGGCGGGAGGGGCCCGGAATGAGCAGTTCTTC. Translation: CASSRAGGARNEQFF.

The chain joins TRBV5-6 to TRBJ2-3; D unclear. Germline CDR1 is SGHDT and CDR2 is YYEEEE. CDR3 length: 15 amino acids. Trimming took 0 bases from V and 5 from J, leaving 13 bases between them. The CDR3 reads CASSLAGGLGDTQYF. The CDR3 coding sequence is TGTGCCAGCAGCTTGGCAGGCGGCTTAGGAGATACGCAGTATTTT.

The chain couples TRBV11-3 to TRBJ2-1, with 10 nucleotides matching TRBD2. CDR3 length equals 14 residues. With V trimmed by 4 bases and J by 6 bases, 3 bases remained unmatched. Per the germline V gene, CDR1 is SGHNT and CDR2 is YENEEA. The CDR3 coding sequence is TGTGCCAGCAGCTCCAGACTAGCGGGCAATGAGCAGTTCTTC. Amino acids: CASSSRLAGNEQFF.

This chain uses TRBV27 with TRBJ2-7, with D tentatively TRBD1 (5 bases). V lost 2 bases and J lost 0, with 14 bases in between. In germline, CDR1 is MNHEY, CDR2 SMNVEV (reference sequence). The CDR3 is made up of 16 amino acids. CDR3 bases: TGTGCCAGCAGTTTAAAGTTGGGGCTTAGCTCCTACGAGCAGTACTTC. Translation gives CASSLKLGLSSYEQYF.

For the CDR3, the DNA is TGTGCCAGCAGTCCTGCCGCCGGGACTAGCGGATACAATGAGCAGTTCTTC. It codes for CASSPAAGTSGYNEQFF. This chain uses TRBV27 with TRBJ2-1, with 11 bases that match TRBD2. Losses at the gene ends were 5 bases for V and 4 bases for J; bases not matched to a gene: 10. CDR1 is MNHEY and CDR2 is SMNVEV in the germline V gene (reference sequence). The CDR3 spans 17 residues.

The chain recombines TRBV9 with TRBJ1-1, with TRBD1 identical over 7 bases. Germline CDR1 is SGDLS and CDR2 is YYNGEE. The CDR3 runs to 13 residues. Unmatched junction bases numbered 9, after V lost 6 bases and J lost 7 bases. The CDR3 DNA reads as TGTGCCAGCACCCAAATCGGGGACAGTGAAGCTTTCTTT. Encoded protein: CASTQIGDSEAFF.

V gene TRBV14 combines with J gene TRBJ2-6; 7 bases agree with TRBD1. The germline CDR1 and CDR2 sequences are SGHDN and FVKESK. With 0 bases clipped from V and 1 base from J, the junction kept 9 bases outside the gene matches. This CDR3 spans 19 amino acids. CDR3 sequence reads: CASSQEGWTGDSGANVLTF. CDR3 coding DNA: TGTGCCAGCAGCCAAGAAGGTTGGACAGGAGATTCTGGGGCCAACGTCCTGACTTTC.

The CDR3 here is CSVDVRDSVHYEQYF. The DNA for the CDR3 is TGCAGCGTTGATGTCCGGGACAGCGTTCACTACGAGCAGTACTTC. J is TRBJ2-7 and V is TRBV29-1, with TRBD1 matching 7 bases. The CDR3 extends over 15 amino acids. Unmatched junction bases numbered 11, after V lost 3 bases and J lost 3 bases. In germline, CDR1 is SQVTM, CDR2 ANQGSEA.

This rearrangement joins TRBV25-1 to TRBJ2-2, with 10 nucleotides matching TRBD1. Per germline, CDR1 MGHDK and CDR2 SYGVNS. The CDR3 runs to 16 residues. The J segment lost 5 bases and the V segment lost 3 bases, leaving 6 bases of the junction unmatched. The chain's CDR3 is CASSDLGTGDTGELFF. The CDR3 nucleotides are TGTGCCAGCAGTGACCTCGGGACAGGGGATACCGGGGAGCTGTTTTTT.

The gene calls are TRBV6-5 and TRBJ2-7, with TRBD1 identical over 9 bases. The germline CDR1 and CDR2 sequences are MNHEY and SVGAGI. The CDR3 covers 13 residues. Losses at the gene ends were 6 bases for V and 5 bases for J; bases not matched to a gene: 5. The CDR3 DNA reads TGTGCCAGCAGCCACAGGGGGCAGGACGAGCAGTACTTC. Translation gives CASSHRGQDEQYF.

V and J are TRBV5-4 and TRBJ2-1; D uncertain. Germline assignment: CDR1 SGHNT and CDR2 YYREEE (reference sequence). This CDR3 comprises 12 residues. The V gene lost 4 bases and the J gene lost 7 bases, with 9 bases spanning the gap. DNA for the CDR3: TGTGCCAGCAGCCCTTTTAGTAATGAGCAGTTCTTC. It is translated as CASSPFSNEQFF. The variable domain in full, with the rest retrieved from reference TRBV5-4 and TRBJ2-1, is ETGVTQSPTHLIKTRGQQVTLRCSSQSGHNTVSWYQQALGQGPQFIFQYYREEENGRGNFPPRFSGLQFPNYSSELNVNALELDDSALYLCASSPFSNEQFFGPGTRLTVL.

The chain couples TRBV4-1 to TRBJ1-1; 9 positions match TRBD1. Germline trimming cut 0 bases from V and 4 bases from J; bases unmatched to any gene: 6. The germline V gene encodes CDR1 MGHRA and CDR2 YSYEKL. CDR3 size: 16 residues. The CDR3 reads CASSQDVGTGFTEAFF. In DNA form, the CDR3 reads TGCGCCAGCAGCCAAGATGTCGGGACAGGGTTCACTGAAGCTTTCTTT.

The chain links TRBV11-1 to TRBJ2-3, with D maybe TRBD2 (7 bases). V dropped 7 bases and J dropped 3 bases, with 26 bases sitting between them. The V gene's germline CDR1 is SGHAT and CDR2 FQDESV (reference sequence). The CDR3 sequence is 18 residues long. The CDR3 DNA follows: TGTGCCAGCACCCCCTCTTGGGGGCGGGAGACCATAACAGATACGCAGTATTTT. This translates into CASTPSWGRETITDTQYF.

The CDR3 region has the DNA TGTGCCAGCAGTTTGGCAGGGGCTAATGAAAAACTGTTTTTT. Its translation: CASSLAGANEKLFF. The chain links TRBV28 to TRBJ1-4, with D tentatively TRBD1 (6 bases). V lost 3 bases to trimming and J lost 3 bases, with 8 bases between them. CDR1 is MDHEN and CDR2 is SYDVKM in the germline V gene. This CDR3 region has 14 residues.

The V and J genes are TRBV30 and TRBJ2-7; 8 nucleotides match TRBD1. V trimming: 5 bases; J trimming: 6 bases; junction bases outside the gene matches: 3. In germline, CDR1 is GTSNPN, CDR2 SVGIG (reference sequence). The CDR3 extends over 11 amino acids. The chain's CDR3 is CAWGQGAEQYV. CDR3 DNA sequence: TGTGCCTGGGGACAGGGAGCCGAGCAGTACGTC.

CDR3 region: CATSPSWVGLVTDTQYF. CDR3 in DNA: TGTGCCACCAGCCCCTCCTGGGTGGGGTTAGTCACAGATACGCAGTATTTT. The V gene is TRBV15, the J gene TRBJ2-3; no clear D gene. Germline CDR1 LNHNV, CDR2 YYDKDF (reference sequence). V shed 5 bases and J shed 2 bases, with 20 bases lying between them. This CDR3 spans 17 amino acids.

This clone was seen a single time. This rearrangement joins TRBV5-1 to TRBJ2-6; 11 bases match TRBD1. With V trimmed by 2 bases and J by 14 bases, 12 bases remained unmatched. Germline CDR1 is SGHRS and CDR2 is YFSETQ. This CDR3 region has 16 residues. CDR3: CASSFDGQGAPRLLTF. DNA for the CDR3: TGCGCCAGCAGCTTTGATGGACAGGGGGCGCCGCGGCTCCTGACTTTC.

The CDR3 reads CASSQWGQNNEKLFF. In DNA form, the CDR3 reads TGTGCCAGCAGCCAGTGGGGACAGAATAATGAAAAACTGTTTTTT. The V and J genes are TRBV14 and TRBJ1-4; TRBD1 aligns across 7 bases. With V trimmed by 3 bases and J by 4 bases, 5 bases remained unmatched. The germline V gene has CDR1 SGHDN and CDR2 FVKESK. This CDR3 has 15 amino acids.

DNA for the CDR3: TGTGCCAGCAGCTTAGTCCAGGGACCTTCAAGCACAGATACGCAGTATTTT. Its translation is CASSLVQGPSSTDTQYF. The chain carries TRBV7-2 and TRBJ2-3; D assignment may be TRBD1 or TRBD2 (5 bases each). This CDR3 comprises 17 residues. Trimming left V 1 base short and J 0 bases short, with 14 bases between. From germline, CDR1 is SGHTA and CDR2 FQGNSA.

The chain couples TRBV28 to TRBJ2-2; 9 nucleotides match TRBD1. The CDR3 has 14 amino acids. Trimming cost V 6 bases and J 3 bases; bases outside gene matches: 2. Germline assignment: CDR1 MDHEN and CDR2 SYDVKM. CDR3: CASSRTGDTGELFF. CDR3 sequence (DNA): TGTGCCAGCAGCCGGACAGGGGACACCGGGGAGCTGTTTTTT.

The J gene is TRBJ2-7, the V gene TRBV14; TRBD1 might be the D (6 bases). Between the trimmed V and J ends, which lost 4 bases and 6 bases, there was a span of 19 bases. The CDR3 extends over 15 amino acids. Per the germline V gene, CDR1 is SGHDN and CDR2 is FVKESK. The CDR3 nucleotides read TGTGCCAGCAGCCTGACAGGCGAACTCCTAGGCGAGCAGTACGTC. As protein: CASSLTGELLGEQYV.

V is TRBV6-5 and J is TRBJ1-1; TRBD1 might be the D (6 bases). Trimming took 2 bases from V and 5 from J, leaving 12 bases between them. CDR1 MNHEY and CDR2 SVGAGI come from the germline V gene. The CDR3 has 14 amino acids. The CDR3 protein is CASSYGGSGTEAFF. The CDR3 DNA reads as TGTGCCAGCAGTTACGGGGGCTCTGGGACTGAAGCTTTCTTT.

J is TRBJ2-1 and V is TRBV27; 8 bases line up with TRBD2. This CDR3 region has 16 residues. Germline CDR1 MNHEY, CDR2 SMNVEV (reference sequence). J was trimmed by 0 bases and V by 5 bases; bases with no gene match: 6. The CDR3 loop is CASSQTSESSYNEQFF. DNA of the CDR3: TGTGCCAGCAGTCAGACTAGCGAAAGCTCCTACAATGAGCAGTTCTTC.

The chain links TRBV27 to TRBJ1-2; D is possibly TRBD1 (5 bases). The ends were cut back, 4 bases at V and 0 bases at J, with 9 bases in the middle. The germline CDR1 and CDR2 sequences are MNHEY and SMNVEV (reference sequence). This CDR3 has 14 residues. The CDR3 DNA is TGTGCCAGCAGTTGGGGAGGGGCTAACTATGGCTACACCTTC. Amino acid sequence: CASSWGGANYGYTF.

The chain is built from TRBV30 and TRBJ2-1, with 10 bases that match TRBD1. The germline V gene encodes CDR1 GTSNPN and CDR2 SVGIG (reference sequence). The CDR3 is 15 amino acids. The V segment lost 5 bases and the J segment 4 bases; nucleotides outside the gene matches: 8. The CDR3 nucleotides read TGTGCCTGGGGGGGAGGGACAGGGGTTTACAATGAGCAGTTCTTC. Translation: CAWGGGTGVYNEQFF.

This clone appeared once. The chain is built from TRBV4-1 and TRBJ1-4, with 10 bases lining up with TRBD1. The germline V gene encodes CDR1 MGHRA and CDR2 YSYEKL. The CDR3 sequence is 15 residues long. The trim removed 7 bases at V and 3 bases at J, leaving 5 bases unmatched. The CDR3 reads CASNPGQGANEKLFF. The CDR3 bases are TGCGCCAGCAACCCAGGACAGGGGGCTAATGAAAAACTGTTTTTT.

The chain recombines TRBV28 with TRBJ2-5; unclear D gene. This CDR3 spans 15 amino acids. Looked up from germline, CDR1 is MDHEN and CDR2 is SYDVKM. V gave up 5 bases and J gave up 0 bases, with 13 bases separating them. The DNA of the CDR3 is TGTGCCAGCAGTCGCTTCGTGGGGTACCAAGAGACCCAGTACTTC. It encodes CASSRFVGYQETQYF.